Following are 12 T cell receptor beta chains from one sample sequenced in a study of CD8+CD57+ T cells in acquired aplastic anemia. In patients chosen for sequencing, flow cytometry had shown CD8+CD57+ cell expansion. According to the study, genomic DNA was the template for TCR beta VDJ and CDR3 profiling. One entry per CDR3 protein results from TCRdb running MiXCR on the reads. The data show over 150,000 distinct CDR3 sequences, around 63% seen once. Sequenced sample: sorted CD4+, CD8+, or CD8+CD57+ T cells (not recorded which) from PBMCs. These receptors all stem from a human donor with aplastic anemia.

There are many counts of this clonotype. The chain combines TRBV6-4 with TRBJ2-7; 8 positions match TRBD2. The CDR3 consists of 15 residues. Germline V gene data show CDR1 as MRHNA and CDR2 as SNTAGT. After removal of 2 bases from V and 2 bases from J, the junction contained 5 bases not matched to a gene. CDR3 DNA sequence: TGTGCCAGCAGTGACGAGCGGGGGTTCCCCTACGAGCAGTACTTC. It encodes CASSDERGFPYEQYF.

The V gene is TRBV19, the J gene TRBJ1-4; D is uncertain. The CDR3 runs 12 residues. V lost 3 bases and J lost 8, with 7 bases in between. The germline gives CDR1 LNHDA, CDR2 SQIVND (reference sequence). DNA of the CDR3: TGTGCCAGTAGTATGAGGAGGGAAAAACTGTTTTTT. It translates to CASSMRREKLFF.

This CDR3 is CATSDSQTGVGSTEAFF. The CDR3 region has the DNA TGTGCCACCAGTGATTCCCAGACAGGGGTTGGGAGCACTGAAGCTTTCTTT. The genes are TRBV24-1 and TRBJ1-1, with 8 nucleotides matching TRBD1. The CDR3 runs 17 residues. J gave up 4 bases and V 2 bases, and 11 bases lay outside the gene matches. Germline V gene lookup returns CDR1 KGHDR and CDR2 SFDVKD.

This clonotype was observed a handful of times. The chain has TRBV24-1 and TRBJ2-3, with TRBD1 as a possible D gene (6 bases). Trimming took 6 bases from V and 4 from J, leaving 10 bases between them. The CDR3 is 13 residues long. Germline loops: CDR1 KGHDR, CDR2 SFDVKD. DNA for the CDR3: TGTGCCACCAGTTCCACAGGGTCAGATACGCAGTATTTT. This codes for CATSSTGSDTQYF.

J is TRBJ2-1 and V is TRBV10-3; 8 bases are a match to TRBD2. CDR1 and CDR2 from the germline V gene are ENHRY and SYGVKD. The length of the CDR3 is 16 residues. The V gene end was trimmed by 4 bases and the J gene end by 6 bases; junction bases not matched to a gene: 11. The CDR3 nucleotides are TGTGCCATCAGTGTGATGAGTAGCGGGATCCCCAATGAGCAGTTCTTC. Translated, it gives CAISVMSSGIPNEQFF.

This clonotype was picked up many times. The rearrangement links TRBV5-6 to TRBJ1-1; D is unclear. The V gene's germline CDR1 is SGHDT and CDR2 YYEEEE. This CDR3 has 11 residues. V lost 6 bases and J 1 base, leaving 4 bases between the germline ends. DNA of the CDR3: TGTGCCAGCATGGGGAACACTGAAGCTTTCTTT. Translation gives CASMGNTEAFF.

The genes are TRBV7-2 and TRBJ2-7; D may correspond to TRBD1 or TRBD2 (5 bases each). This CDR3 has 17 amino acids. Germline V lookup: CDR1 SGHTA, CDR2 FQGNSA. V dropped 3 bases and J dropped 3 bases, with 21 bases sitting between them. CDR3 DNA sequence: TGTGCCAGCAGCTTTATTACCCCCGGGACCCACCTCTACGAGCAGTACTTC. Its translation: CASSFITPGTHLYEQYF.

The V gene is TRBV24-1, the J gene TRBJ2-3, with a possible D match to TRBD2 (5 bases). Germline V lookup: CDR1 KGHDR, CDR2 SFDVKD. This CDR3 is built from 16 residues. The V and J ends lost 1 base and 0 bases respectively, with 10 bases between them. DNA of the CDR3: TGTGCCACCAGTGATTTCCGAGGGCACAGCACAGATACGCAGTATTTT. Translating it yields CATSDFRGHSTDTQYF.

This clonotype was seen a handful of times. V is TRBV12-3 or TRBV12-4 and J is TRBJ2-7; TRBD1 matches at 8 bases. The junction had 8 bases not matched to a gene; V was cut back by 2 bases and J by 5 bases. CDR3 length equals 15 residues. The CDR3 spells CASSLRTGRIHEQYF. CDR3 nucleotide sequence: TGTGCCAGCAGTTTAAGGACAGGGAGGATCCACGAGCAGTACTTC.

This clonotype has more than one count but fewer than ten. A read error may produce the germline difference seen at one junction end. The chain combines TRBV7-9 with TRBJ1-4; the match to TRBD1 covers 8 bases. This CDR3 comprises 14 residues. Germline V gene data show CDR1 as SEHNR and CDR2 as FQNEAQ (reference sequence). In DNA form, the CDR3 reads TGTGCCAGCAGCCCAGGGGGCTTGGGTGAAAAACTGTCTTTT. Amino acids: CASSPGGLGEKLSF.

The J gene is TRBJ1-2, the V gene TRBV24-1; D might be TRBD1 (6 bases). CDR3 length equals 16 residues. The V end lost 9 bases, the J end lost 3 bases, and 22 bases lay between the germline ends. Germline lookup yields CDR1 KGHDR and CDR2 SFDVKD. CDR3 loop: CATLTKNGTKDYGYTF. The CDR3 bases are TGTGCCACCCTCACGAAAAACGGGACAAAGGACTATGGCTACACCTTC.

This clonotype appeared many times. The chain is built from TRBV11-2 and TRBJ2-1; 9 bases fit TRBD1. The CDR3 consists of 15 residues. Per germline, CDR1 SGHAT and CDR2 FQNNGV. Trimming cost V 4 bases and J 8 bases; bases outside gene matches: 9. The CDR3 protein is CASSSGTGTIDEQFF. As DNA, the CDR3 is TGTGCCAGCAGCTCCGGGACAGGGACAATCGATGAGCAGTTCTTC.